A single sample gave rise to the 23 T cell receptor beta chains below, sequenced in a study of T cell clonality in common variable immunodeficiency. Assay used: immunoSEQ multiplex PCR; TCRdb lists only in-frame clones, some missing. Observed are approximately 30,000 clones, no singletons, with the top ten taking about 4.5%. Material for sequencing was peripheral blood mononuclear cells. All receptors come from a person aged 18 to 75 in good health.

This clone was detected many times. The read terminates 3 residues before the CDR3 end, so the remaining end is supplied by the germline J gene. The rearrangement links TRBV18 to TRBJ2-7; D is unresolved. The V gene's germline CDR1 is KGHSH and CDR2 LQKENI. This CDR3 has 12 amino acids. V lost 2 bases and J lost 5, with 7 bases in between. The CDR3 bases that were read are TGTGCCAGCTCACCAGGGCAGGACGAG. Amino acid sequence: CASSPGQDE. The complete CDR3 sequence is CASSPGQDEQYF.

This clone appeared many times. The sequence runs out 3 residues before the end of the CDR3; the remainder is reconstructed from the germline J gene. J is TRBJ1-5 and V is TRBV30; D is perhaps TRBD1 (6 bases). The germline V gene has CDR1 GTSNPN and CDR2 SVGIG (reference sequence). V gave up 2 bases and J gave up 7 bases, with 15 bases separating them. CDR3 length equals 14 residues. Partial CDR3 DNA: TGTGCCTGGAGTCTGGACAGCATTTTACAGCCC. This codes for CAWSLDSILQP. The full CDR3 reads CAWSLDSILQPQHF.

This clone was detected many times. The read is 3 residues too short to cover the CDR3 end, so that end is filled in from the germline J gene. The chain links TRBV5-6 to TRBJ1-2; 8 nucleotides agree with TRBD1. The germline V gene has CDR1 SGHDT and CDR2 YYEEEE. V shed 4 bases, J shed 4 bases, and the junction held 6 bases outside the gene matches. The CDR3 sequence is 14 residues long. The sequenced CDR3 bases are TGTGCCAGCAGCGGACAGGGAGCCGGCTATGGC. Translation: CASSGQGAGYG. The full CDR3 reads CASSGQGAGYGYTF.

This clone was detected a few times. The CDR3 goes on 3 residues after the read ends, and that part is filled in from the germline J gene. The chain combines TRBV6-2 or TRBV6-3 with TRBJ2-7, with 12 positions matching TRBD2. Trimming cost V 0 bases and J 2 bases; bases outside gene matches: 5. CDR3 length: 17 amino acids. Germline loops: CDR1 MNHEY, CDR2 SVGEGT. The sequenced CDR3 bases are TGTGCCAGCAGTTACTCCACTAGACTAGCGGGGGCCTACGAG. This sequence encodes CASSYSTRLAGAYE. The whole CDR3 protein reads CASSYSTRLAGAYEQYF.

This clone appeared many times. The CDR3 loop is CASSPMGQVMETQYF. The DNA read from the CDR3 is TGTGCCAGCAGCCCTATGGGACAGGTCATGGAGACC. The chain employs TRBV11-3 and TRBJ2-5, with 8 bases identical to TRBD1. The CDR3 extends 3 residues past the end of the read, so its final part is completed from the germline J gene. Germline V gene data show CDR1 as SGHNT and CDR2 as YENEEA. The CDR3 has 15 amino acids. The V segment lost 5 bases and the J segment 5 bases; nucleotides outside the gene matches: 10.

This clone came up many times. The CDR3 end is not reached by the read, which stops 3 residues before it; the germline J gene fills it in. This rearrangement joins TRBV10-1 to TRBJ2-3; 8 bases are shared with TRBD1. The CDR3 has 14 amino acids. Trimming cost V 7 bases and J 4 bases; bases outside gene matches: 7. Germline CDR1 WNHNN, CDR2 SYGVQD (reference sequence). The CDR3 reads CASKPGQDADTQYF. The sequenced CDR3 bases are TGCGCCAGCAAACCGGGACAGGACGCAGATACG.

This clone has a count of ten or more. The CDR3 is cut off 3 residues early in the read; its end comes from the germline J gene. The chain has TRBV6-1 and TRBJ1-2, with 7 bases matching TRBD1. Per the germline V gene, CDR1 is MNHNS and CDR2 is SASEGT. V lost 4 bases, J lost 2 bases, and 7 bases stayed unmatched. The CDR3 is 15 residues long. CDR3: CASSGAGQQNYGYTF. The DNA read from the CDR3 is TGTGCCAGCAGTGGGGCGGGACAGCAAAACTATGGC.

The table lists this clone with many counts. The CDR3 sequence is CSARGPAGVREQFF. CDR3 DNA (partial): TGCAGTGCTAGAGGTCCAGCGGGAGTGCGTGAG. This chain joins TRBV20-1 and TRBJ2-1; 8 bases align to TRBD2. Read sequence stops 3 residues before the CDR3 end, and the germline J gene provides the missing end. The CDR3 is 14 amino acids. CDR1 is DFQATT, CDR2 SNEGSKA, per germline (reference sequence). Trimming cost V 1 base and J 9 bases; bases outside gene matches: 8.

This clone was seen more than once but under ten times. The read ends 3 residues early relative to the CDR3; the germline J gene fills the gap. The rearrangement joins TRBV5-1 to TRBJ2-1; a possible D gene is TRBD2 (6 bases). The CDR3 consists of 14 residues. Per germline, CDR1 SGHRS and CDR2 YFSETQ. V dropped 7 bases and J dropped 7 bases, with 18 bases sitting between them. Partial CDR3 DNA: TGCGCCAGCCTCCGGGACTCTACTTCTAATGAG. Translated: CASLRDSTSNE. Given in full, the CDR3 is CASLRDSTSNEQFF. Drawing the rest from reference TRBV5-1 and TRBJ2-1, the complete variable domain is KAGVTQTPRYLIKTRGQQVTLSCSPISGHRSVSWYQQTPGQGLQFLFEYFSETQRNKGNFPGRFSGRQFSNSRSEMNVSTLELGDSALYLCASLRDSTSNEQFFGPGTRLTVL.

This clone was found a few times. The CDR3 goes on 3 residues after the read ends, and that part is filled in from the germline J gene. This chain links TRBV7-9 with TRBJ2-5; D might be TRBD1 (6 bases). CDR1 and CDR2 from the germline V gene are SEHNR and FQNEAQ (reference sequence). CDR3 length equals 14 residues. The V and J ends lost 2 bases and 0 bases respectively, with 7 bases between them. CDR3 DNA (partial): TGTGCCAGCAGCTTAAACAGGGACCAAGAGACC. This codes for CASSLNRDQET. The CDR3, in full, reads CASSLNRDQETQYF.

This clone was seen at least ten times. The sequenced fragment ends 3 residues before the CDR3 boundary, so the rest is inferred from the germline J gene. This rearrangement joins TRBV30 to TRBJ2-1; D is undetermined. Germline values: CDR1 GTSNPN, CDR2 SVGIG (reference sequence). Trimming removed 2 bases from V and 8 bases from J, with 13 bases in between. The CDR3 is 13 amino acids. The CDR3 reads CAWSKQPRDEQFF. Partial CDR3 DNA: TGTGCCTGGAGTAAGCAGCCAAGGGATGAG.

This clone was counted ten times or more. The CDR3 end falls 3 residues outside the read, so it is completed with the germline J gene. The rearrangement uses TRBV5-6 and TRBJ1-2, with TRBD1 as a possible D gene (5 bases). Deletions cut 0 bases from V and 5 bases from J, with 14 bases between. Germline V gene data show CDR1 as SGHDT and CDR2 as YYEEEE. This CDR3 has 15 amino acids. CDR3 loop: CASSLAPGRAYGYTF. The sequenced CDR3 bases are TGTGCCAGCAGCTTGGCTCCAGGGAGGGCTTATGGC. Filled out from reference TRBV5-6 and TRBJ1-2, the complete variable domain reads DAGVTQSPTHLIKTRGQQVTLRCSPKSGHDTVSWYQQALGQGPQFIFQYYEEEERQRGNFPDRFSGHQFPNYSSELNVNALLLGDSALYLCASSLAPGRAYGYTFGSGTRLTVV.

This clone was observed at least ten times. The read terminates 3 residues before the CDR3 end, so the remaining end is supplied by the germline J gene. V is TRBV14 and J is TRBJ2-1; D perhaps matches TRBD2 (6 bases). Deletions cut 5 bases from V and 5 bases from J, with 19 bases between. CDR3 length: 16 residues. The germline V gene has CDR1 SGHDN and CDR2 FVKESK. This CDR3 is CASSVDDGTGDNEQFF. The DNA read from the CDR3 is TGTGCCAGCAGCGTAGACGACGGGACTGGAGACAATGAG.

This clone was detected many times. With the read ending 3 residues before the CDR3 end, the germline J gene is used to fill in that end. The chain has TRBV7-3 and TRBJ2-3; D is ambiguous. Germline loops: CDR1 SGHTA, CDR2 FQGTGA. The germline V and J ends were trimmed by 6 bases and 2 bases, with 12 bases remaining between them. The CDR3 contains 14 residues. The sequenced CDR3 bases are TGTGCCAGCAGAGAAGGCGGAGTCACAGATACG. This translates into CASREGGVTDT. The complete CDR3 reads CASREGGVTDTQYF. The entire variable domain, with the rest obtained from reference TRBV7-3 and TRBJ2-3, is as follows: GAGVSQTPSNKVTEKGKYVELRCDPISGHTALYWYRQSLGQGPEFLIYFQGTGAADDSGLPNDRFFAVRPEGSVSTLKIQRTERGDSAVYLCASREGGVTDTQYFGPGTRLTVL.

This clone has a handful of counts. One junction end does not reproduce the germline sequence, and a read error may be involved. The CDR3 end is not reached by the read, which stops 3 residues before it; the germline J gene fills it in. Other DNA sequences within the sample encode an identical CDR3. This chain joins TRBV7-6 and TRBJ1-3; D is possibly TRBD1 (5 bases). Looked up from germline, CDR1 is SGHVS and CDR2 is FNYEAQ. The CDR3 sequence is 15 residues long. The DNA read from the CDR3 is TGTGCCAGCAGCCAGGGTCCAAGCTCTGGAAACACA. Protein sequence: CASSQGPSSGNT. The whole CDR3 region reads CASSQGPSSGNTIYF.

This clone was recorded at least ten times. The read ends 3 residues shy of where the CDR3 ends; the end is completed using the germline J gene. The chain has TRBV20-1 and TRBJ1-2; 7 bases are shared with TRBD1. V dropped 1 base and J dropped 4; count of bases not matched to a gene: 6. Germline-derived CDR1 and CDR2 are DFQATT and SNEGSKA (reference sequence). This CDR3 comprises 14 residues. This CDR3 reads CSARVGTVLYGYTF. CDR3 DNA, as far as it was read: TGCAGTGCTAGAGTGGGGACAGTTCTCTATGGC.

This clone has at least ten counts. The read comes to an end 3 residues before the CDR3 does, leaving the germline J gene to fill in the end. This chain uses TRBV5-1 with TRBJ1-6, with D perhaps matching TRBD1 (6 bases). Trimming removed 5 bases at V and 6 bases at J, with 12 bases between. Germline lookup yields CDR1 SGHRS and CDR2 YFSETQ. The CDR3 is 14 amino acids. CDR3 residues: CASSNGQSNSPLHF. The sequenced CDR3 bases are TGCGCCAGCAGTAACGGACAGAGTAATTCACCC.

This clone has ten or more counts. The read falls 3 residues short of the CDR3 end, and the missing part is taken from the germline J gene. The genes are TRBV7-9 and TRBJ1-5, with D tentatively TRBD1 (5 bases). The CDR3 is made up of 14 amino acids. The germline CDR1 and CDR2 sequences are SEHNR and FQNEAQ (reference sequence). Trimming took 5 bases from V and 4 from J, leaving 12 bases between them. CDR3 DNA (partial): TGTGCCAGCAGCGGGGCGCAGGGAAATCAGCCC. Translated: CASSGAQGNQP. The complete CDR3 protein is CASSGAQGNQPQHF.

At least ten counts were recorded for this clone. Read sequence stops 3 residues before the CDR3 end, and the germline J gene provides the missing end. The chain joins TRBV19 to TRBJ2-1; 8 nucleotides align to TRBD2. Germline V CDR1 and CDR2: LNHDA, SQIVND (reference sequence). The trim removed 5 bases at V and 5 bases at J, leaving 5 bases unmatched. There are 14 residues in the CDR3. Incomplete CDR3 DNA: TGTGCCAGTAGTGCGGGAGGACCTAACAATGAG. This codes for CASSAGGPNNE. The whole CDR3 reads CASSAGGPNNEQFF.

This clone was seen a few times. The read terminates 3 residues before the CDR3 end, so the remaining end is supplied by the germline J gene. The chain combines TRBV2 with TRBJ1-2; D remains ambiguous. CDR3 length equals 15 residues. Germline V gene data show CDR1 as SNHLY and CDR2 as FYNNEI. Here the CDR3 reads CASSEVSSAVSGYTF. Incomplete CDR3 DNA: TGTGCCAGCAGTGAGGTTAGCAGCGCCGTTTCGGGC. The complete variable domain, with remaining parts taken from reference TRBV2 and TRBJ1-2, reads EPEVTQTPSHQVTQMGQEVILRCVPISNHLYFYWYRQILGQKVEFLVSFYNNEISEKSEIFDDQFSVERPDGSNFTLKIRSTKLEDSAMYFCASSEVSSAVSGYTFGSGTRLTVV.

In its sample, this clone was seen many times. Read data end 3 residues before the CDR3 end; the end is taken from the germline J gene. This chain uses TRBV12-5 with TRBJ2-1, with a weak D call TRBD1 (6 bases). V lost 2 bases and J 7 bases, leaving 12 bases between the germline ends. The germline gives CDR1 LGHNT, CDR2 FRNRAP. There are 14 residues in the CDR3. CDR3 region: CASGLNPDRNEQFF. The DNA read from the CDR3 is TGTGCTAGTGGTTTGAACCCGGACAGAAATGAG.

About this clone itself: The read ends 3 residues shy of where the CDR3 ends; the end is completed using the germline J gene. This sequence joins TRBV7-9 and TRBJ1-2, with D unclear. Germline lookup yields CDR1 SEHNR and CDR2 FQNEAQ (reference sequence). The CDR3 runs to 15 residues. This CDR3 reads CASSLARPPTDTYTF. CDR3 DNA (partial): TGTGCCAGCAGCTTAGCCCGTCCACCCACAGATACC.

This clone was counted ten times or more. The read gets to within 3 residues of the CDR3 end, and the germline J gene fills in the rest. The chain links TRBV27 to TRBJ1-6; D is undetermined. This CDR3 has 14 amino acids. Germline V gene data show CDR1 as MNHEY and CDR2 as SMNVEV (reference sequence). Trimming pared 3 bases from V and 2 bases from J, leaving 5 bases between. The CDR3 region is CASSFSPYNSPLHF. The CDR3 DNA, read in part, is TGTGCCAGCAGTTTTAGCCCCTATAATTCACCC.